A single sample is the source of the 18 T cell receptor beta chains below, sequenced in a study of cytomegalovirus exposure and HLA in healthy donors. This PCR relied on a set of 60 Vbeta primers and 13 Jbeta primers. The protocol was immunoSEQ multiplex PCR, while the TCRdb copy is restricted to in-frame clones and leaves out a portion. The sample lists around 250,000 clones; approximately 80% were seen once. The sample consisted of PBMCs. The origin of the receptors is a woman aged 55-75 years in good health and CMV-seropositive.

The gene calls are TRBV10-2 and TRBJ2-1; 7 positions match TRBD1. The CDR3 extends over 16 amino acids. With 7 bases clipped from V and 5 bases from J, the junction kept 14 bases outside the gene matches. Per the germline V gene, CDR1 is WSHSY and CDR2 is SAAADI. CDR3 DNA: TGCGCCAGCATCCAATGGACAGGTCGTGGGGACAATGAGCAGTTCTTC. This translates into CASIQWTGRGDNEQFF.

This chain connects TRBV5-6 to TRBJ2-7, with TRBD1 identical over 8 bases. The CDR3 is 14 amino acids. Germline V gene data show CDR1 as SGHDT and CDR2 as YYEEEE. Germline trimming cut 4 bases from V and 4 bases from J; bases unmatched to any gene: 7. Written as DNA, the CDR3 is TGTGCCAGCAGCATGGACAGGGCGCAATACGAGCAGTACTTC. Translated, it gives CASSMDRAQYEQYF. Using reference TRBV5-6 and TRBJ2-7 for the parts outside the CDR3, the full variable domain is DAGVTQSPTHLIKTRGQQVTLRCSPKSGHDTVSWYQQALGQGPQFIFQYYEEEERQRGNFPDRFSGHQFPNYSSELNVNALLLGDSALYLCASSMDRAQYEQYFGPGTRLTVT.

This clone appeared a single time. The genes are TRBV4-1 and TRBJ1-1; TRBD1 agrees at 10 bases. J lost 6 bases, V lost 5 bases, and 9 bases had no gene match. The CDR3 has 15 residues. CDR1 is MGHRA and CDR2 is YSYEKL in the germline V gene. CDR3 loop: CASSYGTGDESEAFF. CDR3 nucleotides: TGCGCCAGCAGCTATGGGACAGGGGACGAGTCTGAAGCTTTCTTT.

This chain joins TRBV11-3 and TRBJ2-1, with unresolved D. The CDR3 covers 14 residues. V was clipped by 5 bases and J by 0 bases, with 8 bases between them. CDR1 and CDR2 from the germline V gene are SGHNT and YENEEA. DNA of the CDR3: TGTGCCAGCAGCGTACAGCACTCCTACAATGAGCAGTTCTTC. The encoded protein is CASSVQHSYNEQFF.

Concerning this clone itself: The junction shows a germline mismatch at one end, possibly a read error. This sequence joins TRBV2 and TRBJ2-1; D unclear. This CDR3 comprises 12 residues. Germline CDR1 and CDR2: SNHLY and FYNNEI. The CDR3, as DNA: TGTGCCAGCAGTGAAACTACCTACCCGGATATCTTC. Translation gives CASSETTYPDIF.

V and J are TRBV5-4 and TRBJ2-6, with TRBD2 as a possible D gene (5 bases). Germline CDR1 is SGHNT and CDR2 is YYREEE (reference sequence). The CDR3 has 16 residues. The ends were cut back, 4 bases at V and 0 bases at J, with 11 bases in the middle. CDR3 loop: CASSPSGLSGANVLTF. CDR3 coding DNA: TGTGCCAGCAGCCCCAGTGGACTCTCTGGGGCCAACGTCCTGACTTTC. The whole variable domain, remainder taken from reference TRBV5-4 and TRBJ2-6, is ETGVTQSPTHLIKTRGQQVTLRCSSQSGHNTVSWYQQALGQGPQFIFQYYREEENGRGNFPPRFSGLQFPNYSSELNVNALELDDSALYLCASSPSGLSGANVLTFGAGSRLTVL.

The chain employs TRBV27 and TRBJ2-7, with a weak D call TRBD2 (7 bases). V lost 6 bases, J lost 7 bases, and 16 bases lay in between. The CDR3 is 13 amino acids. The V gene's germline CDR1 is MNHEY and CDR2 SMNVEV (reference sequence). This chain's CDR3 is CASRKGGMREQYF. The DNA for the CDR3 is TGTGCCAGCAGGAAGGGGGGGATGAGGGAGCAGTACTTC.

The chain carries TRBV6-5 and TRBJ1-1; TRBD1 matches at 8 bases. The germline gives CDR1 MNHEY, CDR2 SVGAGI. This CDR3 is built from 15 residues. The trim removed 8 bases at V and 5 bases at J, leaving 13 bases unmatched. The CDR3 DNA follows: TGTGCCAGCTACGCCCTCAGGGGGCTGGCGACTGAAGCTTTCTTT. It encodes CASYALRGLATEAFF.

This chain connects TRBV2 to TRBJ2-1, with 8 bases matching TRBD1. This CDR3 has 14 amino acids. Trimming took 4 bases from V and 7 from J; bases not matched to a gene: 6. CDR1 SNHLY and CDR2 FYNNEI come from the germline V gene. This CDR3 reads CASSVQGAFNEQFF. The CDR3 DNA reads TGTGCCAGCAGTGTGCAGGGGGCGTTTAATGAGCAGTTCTTC.

This rearrangement joins TRBV7-6 to TRBJ2-7; no clear D gene. Germline V gene data show CDR1 as SGHVS and CDR2 as FNYEAQ. Trimming removed 4 bases at V and 2 bases at J, with 6 bases between. The CDR3 length is 12 residues. The CDR3 DNA follows: TGTGCCAGCAGCTCTACCCCCTACGAGCAGTACTTC. This sequence encodes CASSSTPYEQYF.

This chain uses TRBV11-2 with TRBJ1-2, with D possibly being TRBD1 (5 bases). V lost 5 bases to trimming and J lost 5 bases, with 15 bases between them. The germline CDR1 and CDR2 sequences are SGHAT and FQNNGV. The CDR3 extends over 14 amino acids. DNA for the CDR3: TGTGCCAGCAGCCCCCTAGCGGGGGATTATGGCTACACCTTC. It codes for CASSPLAGDYGYTF.

This sequence joins TRBV5-1 and TRBJ2-1; 7 positions agree with TRBD2. CDR1 SGHRS and CDR2 YFSETQ come from the germline V gene. The CDR3 sequence is 15 residues long. J was trimmed by 5 bases and V by 4 bases; bases with no gene match: 9. The CDR3, as DNA: TGCGCCAGCAGCGCCCAGCGGGAATACAACAATGAGCAGTTCTTC. As protein: CASSAQREYNNEQFF.

The chain uses TRBV30 and TRBJ1-2; 8 nucleotides align to TRBD1. This CDR3 has 15 residues. Germline V gives CDR1 GTSNPN, CDR2 SVGIG (reference sequence). After removal of 0 bases from V and 4 bases from J, the junction contained 7 bases not matched to a gene. The DNA of the CDR3 is TGTGCCTGGAGTGTACGAAGACAGGGGACCTATGGCTACACCTTC. This codes for CAWSVRRQGTYGYTF.

This clone was seen more than once but under ten times. The chain carries TRBV5-1 and TRBJ2-7, with D maybe TRBD1 (5 bases). V lost 1 base, J lost 0 bases, and 11 bases lay in between. This CDR3 has 15 residues. CDR1 SGHRS and CDR2 YFSETQ come from the germline V gene. The CDR3 DNA sequence: TGCGCCAGCAGCTTGTCACGACAGACCTCCTACGAGCAGTACTTC. Translating gives CASSLSRQTSYEQYF.

The chain recombines TRBV18 with TRBJ1-1, with D perhaps matching TRBD1 (6 bases). The CDR3 sequence is 13 residues long. Germline V lookup: CDR1 KGHSH, CDR2 LQKENI. V was shortened by 2 bases and J by 3 bases, with 7 bases between the two germline ends. The DNA of the CDR3 is TGTGCCAGCTCACCAAACAGGGACACTGAAGCTTTCTTT. Translated: CASSPNRDTEAFF.

This rearrangement joins TRBV6-1 to TRBJ1-3; D is uncertain. Germline V gene data show CDR1 as MNHNS and CDR2 as SASEGT. This CDR3 comprises 15 residues. With 0 bases removed from V and 0 bases from J, the gap between germline ends came to 6 bases. For the CDR3, the DNA is TGTGCCAGCAGTGAAGCCAAGAGCTCTGGAAACACCATATATTTT. This sequence encodes CASSEAKSSGNTIYF.

The rearrangement joins TRBV10-2 to TRBJ2-5; 8 positions match TRBD2. V trimming: 1 base; J trimming: 2 bases; junction bases outside the gene matches: 0. The CDR3 has 14 residues. The V gene's germline CDR1 is WSHSY and CDR2 SAAADI. The CDR3 nucleotides read TGCGCCAGCAGTGAGTTAGCGGGGCAAGAGACCCAGTACTTC. The encoded protein is CASSELAGQETQYF.

The chain couples TRBV6-5 to TRBJ2-7, with 7 bases aligning to TRBD1. The V and J ends lost 5 bases and 1 base, in that order; junction bases with no gene match: 5. The CDR3 runs 14 residues. Germline values: CDR1 MNHEY, CDR2 SVGAGI. The CDR3 sequence is CASSDYRGSYEQYF. CDR3 bases: TGTGCCAGCAGTGATTACAGGGGATCCTACGAGCAGTACTTC.